This TCR beta chain was sequenced for a study of T cell clonotyping in hematopoietic cell transplantation. Measured with immunoSEQ multiplex PCR; TCRdb has only the in-frame clones, and not every one. This sample carries about 36,000 clones, 80% to 90% of them seen once, and the ten largest clones take roughly 1.8%. This CDR3 region has 10 residues. Germline CDR1 reads MDHEN; CDR2 reads SYDVKM. V was clipped by 8 bases and J by 7 bases, with 9 bases between them. The TCR sequence derives from a woman aged 40 to 49 in good health. Some clones in this sample may be carry-over from other donors' samples. Material: peripheral blood mononuclear cells. J is TRBJ2-7 and V is TRBV28; the D is unclear. The chain's CDR3 is CASGMREQYF. The CDR3 DNA is TGTGCCAGCGGGATGAGGGAGCAGTACTTC. Filled out from reference TRBV28 and TRBJ2-7, the complete variable domain reads DVKVTQSSRYLVKRTGEKVFLECVQDMDHENMFWYRQDPGLGLRLIYFSYDVKMKEKGDIPEGYSVSREKKERFSLILESASTNQTSMYLCASGMREQYFGPGTRLTVT.